This TCR beta chain stems from a study of cytomegalovirus exposure and HLA in healthy donors (dated by TCRdb to 2016 to 2017). With regard to the full study: An earlier analysis of approximately 640 of the donors reported more than 250 Gb of sequence data and roughly 110 million unique TCR beta sequences from roughly 200 million T cells. About 300 gigabases of sequencing data and 70 million to 100 million unique TCR sequences were included in an early release covering under 650 HLA-typed donors. The genetic ancestry cluster associated with self-reported Caucasian donors included 81% of the roughly 390 genotyped donors. The study was designed to test whether signatures of past pathogen exposure could be identified by cataloging public T cell receptors. The T cell repertoires of 666 subjects were profiled by immunosequencing and related to cytomegalovirus serostatus. Along with the roughly 670-subject first cohort, a separate validation cohort of over a hundred different subjects was used. The study combined high-throughput TCR immunosequencing, statistical association of individual TCRs with disease status, and machine learning to predict cytomegalovirus infection status. In a later analysis, previously published TCR beta repertoires from 600 to 850 donors were re-analyzed and high-resolution HLA genotyping was added so that TCR occurrence patterns could be studied. In the later analysis, no new phenotypic data were used to find candidate immune exposures; instead, reliance was placed on TCR beta sequences and their occurrence across donors. To decide whether each TCR beta V gene segment behaved as functional or pseudogenic, an earlier analysis of some 580 of the donors relied on high-throughput TCR beta sequencing. Donor age, sex, ethnicity and CMV serostatus were compiled together with the repertoire data. A later genetic analysis used genome-wide SNP genotypes for about 55% of the 666 donors, treating that subset as a discovery cohort. All discovery cohort repertoires had been generated using a single sequencing platform. HLA typing covered class I and class II loci at four-digit resolution. The number of donors typed differed by locus, with about 620-630 for A, B, C, DRB1 and DQB1, more than 500 for DQA1, 600 to 610 for DPA1, and under 490 for DPB1. Because of strong linkage in the cohort, roughly 5 DR-DQ haplotypes were treated as single units for association and clustering. Among 350 to 400 genotyped donors of the cohort, an average of approximately 230,000 unique TCR beta nucleotide sequences were sequenced per donor, roughly 20% of them non-productive. The paper's findings and limits, for the study overall: Because HLA typing was missing for some donors at each locus, association tests included only the typed subset. In a later analysis, some 17,000 TCR beta sequences were associated with specific HLA alleles at a false discovery rate of 0.05. In this cohort, only TCR beta chains were sequenced, and detectable features were limited by the absence of alpha or paired-chain data. V-gene and J-gene trimming of TCR beta chains was associated with a missense DCLRE1C variant in a later genetic analysis, and the association was replicated in an independent cohort. In vitro tests confirmed that three of the cytomegalovirus-associated TCR beta chains recognize cytomegalovirus antigens. A later analysis found that HLA-associated TCR beta chains were more clonally expanded and had lower generation probabilities than equally common non-associated chains. Strong co-occurrence of HLA alleles, especially DR and DQ, made assigning TCR associations to individual alleles difficult. Most TCR sequences were seen in very few donors, while some public TCRs were found in many individuals. According to a later genetic analysis, donors in an Asian-associated ancestry cluster had fewer N-insertions in productive TCRs than the roughly 660-donor mean. Linkage disequilibrium might explain the correlated functional status among segregating V segments, but an unknown experimental factor could not be excluded. The authors suggested that the approach could potentially be extended to other disease states and immunological phenotypes. The classifier was reported to diagnose cytomegalovirus status with high specificity and sensitivity in both the original cohort and the validation cohort. A further reported finding was that TCR beta sequences accurately predicted the HLA-A and HLA-B alleles for most subjects in the first cohort. A cluster of highly shared sequence variants was judged likely to be a technical artifact of the sequencing pipeline. In a later analysis, TCR association rates were found to vary across HLA loci, with the most associated TCRs seen for DRB1 alleles and the fewest for HLA-C alleles. A later analysis found that most CMV-associated TCR beta chains appeared HLA-restricted, with HLA associations seemingly driven largely by CMV exposure. In a later analysis, several top co-occurrence clusters were reported to appear linked to parvovirus B19, influenza, CMV and Epstein-Barr virus. Because counts were too low, approximately 18 rarely observed V segments, including chromosome 9 orphons, were excluded from the earlier analysis of around 640 of the donors. Presence/absence analyses assumed roughly uniform sequencing depth across donors, an assumption that may not hold. The study listed 150 to 200 TCR beta chains as associated with cytomegalovirus. In an earlier analysis of a few hundred of the donors, most TCR beta V segments were observed in productive rearrangements about 90% or about 30% of the time, broadly matching IMGT annotations. For the cohort, immune exposure information was limited to CMV serostatus.

This clone has only a few counts. The antigen it binds to is not known. Per-base qualities were not stored, and no clone one base away is much larger. The cohort was made up of roughly 670 healthy bone marrow donors. All cohort members were sampled while nominally healthy, although unrecorded immune exposures were likely present. The donor was CMV seronegative and belonged to the group of under 400 seronegative cohort members. A peripheral blood sample was provided by each donor, and peripheral blood mononuclear cells were used for TCR beta sequencing. Genomic DNA was extracted from the blood cell samples with the Qiagen DNeasy Blood Extraction Kit. Library construction relied on the immunoSEQ multiplex PCR assay. For the multiplex PCR, a mixture combining 60 forward primers for TCR Vbeta segments and 13 reverse primers for TCR Jbeta segments was used. The CDR3 region of rearranged TCR beta genes was amplified from genomic DNA with a multiplex PCR assay. Amplified TCR beta libraries were sequenced as 87-base-pair reads on the Illumina HiSeq System. Concerning the study's data processing: Across the 500 to 750 repertoires, a later analysis counted tens of millions of unique TCR beta chains, around 11 million of which were shared by at least two donors. A nearest-neighbor algorithm error-corrected the raw reads and collapsed the reads into unique sequences, merging closely related sequences to remove PCR and sequencing errors. V, D and J gene segments were assigned by aligning CDR3 sequences to IMGT reference sequences. Each retained sequence needed at least a six-nucleotide match to both a V gene segment and a J gene segment. Rearrangements were called productive when the CDR3 lacked stop codons and stayed in frame with V and J; all others were non-productive. Following IMGT convention, CDR3 was defined as the stretch from the second conserved V-encoded cysteine to the conserved J-encoded phenylalanine. The earlier analysis of a few hundred of the donors excluded sequences that lacked an unambiguous match to a single V gene segment. An earlier analysis of several hundred of the donors called V segments functional above 56.7% productive rearrangements and segregating when the between-donor standard deviation exceeded 5%. To diagnose cytomegalovirus status from the catalog of TCR beta chain sequences, a statistical classification framework was built. In a later analysis, V and J genes were assigned by comparing TCR nucleotide sequences against IMGT/GENE-DB human TR gene sequences. A later analysis assigned CDR3 sequences and most-parsimonious VDJ recombination scenarios with the TCRdist pipeline. In a later analysis, each TCR beta chain was defined by its CDR3 amino acid sequence together with its V-gene family, and reads without a unique V-gene family were excluded. To address suspected cross-contamination and a sequencing artifact, a later analysis removed under 600 highly shared, low-generation-probability nucleotide sequences. For each public chain, a later analysis derived a clonal expansion index from normalized ranks of inferred template counts within each repertoire. In a later analysis, generation probabilities were computed using a VDJ recombination model fitted to out-of-frame rearrangements, and the results were checked against IGoR. In a later analysis, hypergeometric tests were used to score TCR-TCR, TCR-HLA and TCR-CMV co-occurrence, with a repertoire-size bias correction applied to TCR pairs. To estimate false discovery rates, a later analysis permuted the HLA or CMV assignments 20 times. A later analysis grouped co-occurring TCRs with DBSCAN, adding TCRdist sequence similarity when clustering within HLA-allele-positive subsets. Co-occurrence clustering excluded repertoires with fewer than 30,000 or more than 120,000 public chains, plus five with anomalous nucleotide sharing. Entries here come from immuneACCESS through TCRdb and include only in-frame sequences with V and J called. Some clones fail to appear in such tables; in the studies checked, an unresolved V gene covers under half of the shortfall, and the cause of the remainder is unknown. V, J and clone size are those of that table, while D and trimming were read from the DNA. In all, the sample holds fewer than 200,000 clones, and more than 70% of those were seen once. Less than 2% of the sample is held by the ten biggest clonotypes.

The source of this sequence is a male donor in good health and CMV-seronegative. Sequences were obtained from PBMCs.

CDR3 loop: CASSAASGGAAGDEQFF. The DNA sequence is TGTGCCAGCAGCGCTGCTAGCGGGGGGGCCGCAGGTGATGAGCAGTTCTTC. Recombination joined TRBV9 with TRBJ2-1; 12 nucleotides in the junction match TRBD2. The CDR3 runs 17 amino acids, cysteine and phenylalanine included. CDR3 DNA only is kept here, 51 bases in frame from base 1. The germline V gene gives CDR1 as SGDLS and CDR2 as YYNGEE. V is cut back by 3 bases and J by 8 bases, with 12 bases in the junction unmatched. Extended through the reference TRBV9 and TRBJ2-1 proteins, this CDR3 yields the full variable domain: DSGVTQTPKHLITATGQRVTLRCSPRSGDLSVYWYQQSLDQGLQFLIQYYNGEERAKGNILERFSAQQFPDLHSELNLSSLELGDSALYFCASSAASGGAAGDEQFFGPGTRLTVL.